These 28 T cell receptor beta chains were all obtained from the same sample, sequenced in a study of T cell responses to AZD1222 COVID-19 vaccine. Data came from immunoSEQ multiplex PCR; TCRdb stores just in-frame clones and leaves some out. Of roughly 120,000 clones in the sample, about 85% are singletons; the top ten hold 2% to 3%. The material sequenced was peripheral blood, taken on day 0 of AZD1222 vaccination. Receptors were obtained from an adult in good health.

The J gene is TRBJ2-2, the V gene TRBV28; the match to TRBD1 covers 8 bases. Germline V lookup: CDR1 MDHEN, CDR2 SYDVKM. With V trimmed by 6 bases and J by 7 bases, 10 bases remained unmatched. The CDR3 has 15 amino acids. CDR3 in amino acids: CASSRRQGISGELFF. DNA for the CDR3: TGTGCCAGCAGCAGAAGACAGGGGATCAGCGGGGAGCTGTTTTTT.

In nucleotides, the CDR3 is TGCAGCTCGTGGGGGGGCAGTGAAGCTTTCTTT. Translated: CSSWGGSEAFF. The V gene is TRBV29-1, the J gene TRBJ1-1; a weak D match, TRBD1 (6 bases). The CDR3 has 11 residues. Trimming pared 8 bases from V and 7 bases from J, leaving 14 bases between. The V gene's germline CDR1 is SQVTM and CDR2 ANQGSEA.

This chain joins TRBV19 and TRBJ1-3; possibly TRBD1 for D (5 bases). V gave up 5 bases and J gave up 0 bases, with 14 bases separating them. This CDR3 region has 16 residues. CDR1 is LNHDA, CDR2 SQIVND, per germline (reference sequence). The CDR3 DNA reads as TGTGCCAGTAGTCCTCGATCAGGGATCTCTGGAAACACCATATATTTT. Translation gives CASSPRSGISGNTIYF.

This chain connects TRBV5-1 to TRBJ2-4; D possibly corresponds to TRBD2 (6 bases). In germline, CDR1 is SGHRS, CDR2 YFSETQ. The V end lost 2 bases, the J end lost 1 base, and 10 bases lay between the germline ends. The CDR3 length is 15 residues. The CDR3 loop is CASSFKTSAKNIQYF. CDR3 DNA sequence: TGCGCCAGCAGCTTTAAAACTAGCGCCAAAAACATTCAGTACTTC.

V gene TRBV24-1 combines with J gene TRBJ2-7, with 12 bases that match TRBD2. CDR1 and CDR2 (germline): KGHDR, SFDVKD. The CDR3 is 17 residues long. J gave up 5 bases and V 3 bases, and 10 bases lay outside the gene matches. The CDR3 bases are TGTGCCACCAGTGATCGCCCAACACTAGCGGGAGGTAACGAGCAGTACTTC. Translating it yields CATSDRPTLAGGNEQYF.

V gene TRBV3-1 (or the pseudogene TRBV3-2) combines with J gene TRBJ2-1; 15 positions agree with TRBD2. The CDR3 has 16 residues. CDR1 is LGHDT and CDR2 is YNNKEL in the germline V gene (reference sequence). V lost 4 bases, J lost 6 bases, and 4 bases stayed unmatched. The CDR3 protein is CASSRGLAGGGNEQFF. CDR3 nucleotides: TGTGCCAGCAGCCGGGGACTAGCGGGAGGTGGCAATGAGCAGTTCTTC.

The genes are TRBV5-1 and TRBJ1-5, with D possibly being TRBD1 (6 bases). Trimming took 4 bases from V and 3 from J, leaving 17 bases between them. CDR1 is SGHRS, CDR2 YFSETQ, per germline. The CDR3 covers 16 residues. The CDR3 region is CASSLVRTANNQPQHF. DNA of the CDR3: TGCGCCAGCAGCCTAGTCCGGACAGCTAACAATCAGCCCCAGCATTTT. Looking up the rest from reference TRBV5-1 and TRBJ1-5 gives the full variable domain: KAGVTQTPRYLIKTRGQQVTLSCSPISGHRSVSWYQQTPGQGLQFLFEYFSETQRNKGNFPGRFSGRQFSNSRSEMNVSTLELGDSALYLCASSLVRTANNQPQHFGDGTRLSIL.

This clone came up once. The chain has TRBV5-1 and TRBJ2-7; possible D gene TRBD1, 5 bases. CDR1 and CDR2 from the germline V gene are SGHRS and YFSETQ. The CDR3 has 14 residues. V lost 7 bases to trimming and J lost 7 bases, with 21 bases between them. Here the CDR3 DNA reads TGCGCCAGCCGCCTTGATCCGACATCAGGGGAGCAGTACTTC. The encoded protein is CASRLDPTSGEQYF.

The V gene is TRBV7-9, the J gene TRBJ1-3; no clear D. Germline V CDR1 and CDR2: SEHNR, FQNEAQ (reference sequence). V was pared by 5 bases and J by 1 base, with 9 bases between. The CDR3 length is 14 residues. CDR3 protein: CASSDTTSGNTIYF. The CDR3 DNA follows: TGTGCCAGCAGCGACACTACATCTGGAAACACCATATATTTT. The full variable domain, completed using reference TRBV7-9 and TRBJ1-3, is DTGVSQNPRHKITKRGQNVTFRCDPISEHNRLYWYRQTLGQGPEFLTYFQNEAQLEKSRLLSDRFSAERPKGSFSTLEIQRTEQGDSAMYLCASSDTTSGNTIYFGEGSWLTVV.

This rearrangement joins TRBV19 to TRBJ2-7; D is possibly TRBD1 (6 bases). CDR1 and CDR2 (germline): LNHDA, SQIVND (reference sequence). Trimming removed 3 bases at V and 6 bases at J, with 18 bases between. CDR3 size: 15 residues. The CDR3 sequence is CASSISRTVASEQYF. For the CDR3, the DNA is TGTGCCAGTAGTATTAGCAGGACAGTAGCCTCCGAGCAGTACTTC.

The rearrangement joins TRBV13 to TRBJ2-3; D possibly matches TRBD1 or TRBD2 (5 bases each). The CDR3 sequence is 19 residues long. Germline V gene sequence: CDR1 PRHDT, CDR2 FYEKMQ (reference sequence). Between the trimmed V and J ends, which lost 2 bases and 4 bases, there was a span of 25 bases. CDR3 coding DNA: TGTGCCAGCAGCTTAAAGGGCGGTGAGGAGGAAGGGGCATCAGATACGCAGTATTTT. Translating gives CASSLKGGEEEGASDTQYF.

The CDR3 DNA is TGTGCCAGTAGTACCCTCTCGGGACAGGGGAACCCTTCCGGGAGAGCTTTCTTT. Translation gives CASSTLSGQGNPSGRAFF. This chain links TRBV19 with TRBJ1-1, with 10 bases lining up with TRBD1. The junction had 21 bases not matched to a gene; V was cut back by 4 bases and J by 10 bases. CDR1 and CDR2 from the germline V gene are LNHDA and SQIVND (reference sequence). The CDR3 extends over 18 amino acids.

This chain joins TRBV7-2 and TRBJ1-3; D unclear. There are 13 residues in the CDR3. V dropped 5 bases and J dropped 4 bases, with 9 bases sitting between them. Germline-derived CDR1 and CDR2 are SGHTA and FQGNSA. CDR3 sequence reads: CASSPSPGNTIYF. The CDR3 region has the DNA TGTGCCAGCAGCCCATCCCCCGGAAACACCATATATTTT.

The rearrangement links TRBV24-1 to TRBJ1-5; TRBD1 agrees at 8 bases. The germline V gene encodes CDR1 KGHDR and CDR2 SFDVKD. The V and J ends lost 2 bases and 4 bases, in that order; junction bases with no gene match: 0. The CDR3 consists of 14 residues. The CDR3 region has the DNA TGTGCCACCAGTGATTACAGGGGGAATCAGCCCCAGCATTTT. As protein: CATSDYRGNQPQHF.

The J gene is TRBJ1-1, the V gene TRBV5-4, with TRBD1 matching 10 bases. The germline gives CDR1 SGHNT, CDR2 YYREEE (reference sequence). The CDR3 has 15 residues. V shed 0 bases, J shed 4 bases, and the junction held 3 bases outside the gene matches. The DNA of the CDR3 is TGTGCCAGCAGCTTGGCCGGGACAGGGGCCACTGAAGCTTTCTTT. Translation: CASSLAGTGATEAFF.

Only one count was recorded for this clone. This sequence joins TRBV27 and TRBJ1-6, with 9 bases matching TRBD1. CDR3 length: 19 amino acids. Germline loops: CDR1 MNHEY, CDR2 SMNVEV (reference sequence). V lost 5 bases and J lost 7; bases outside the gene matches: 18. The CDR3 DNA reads TGTGCCAGCAGTAAAGTCGGGACAGGGAGGATTGTATGGAATTCACCCCTCCACTTT. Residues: CASSKVGTGRIVWNSPLHF.

CDR3 bases: TGTGCCAGCAGCTTAAGGCGGGGACGGGACATCGGGGAGCTGTTTTTT. This sequence encodes CASSLRRGRDIGELFF. The chain couples TRBV11-2 to TRBJ2-2; possibly TRBD1 or TRBD2 for D (6 bases each). The V gene lost 2 bases and the J gene lost 7 bases, with 17 bases spanning the gap. From germline, CDR1 is SGHAT and CDR2 FQNNGV. CDR3 length: 16 amino acids. The whole variable domain, filled in from reference TRBV11-2 and TRBJ2-2, reads EAGVAQSPRYKIIEKRQSVAFWCNPISGHATLYWYQQILGQGPKLLIQFQNNGVVDDSQLPKDRFSAERLKGVDSTLKIQPAKLEDSAVYLCASSLRRGRDIGELFFGEGSRLTVL.

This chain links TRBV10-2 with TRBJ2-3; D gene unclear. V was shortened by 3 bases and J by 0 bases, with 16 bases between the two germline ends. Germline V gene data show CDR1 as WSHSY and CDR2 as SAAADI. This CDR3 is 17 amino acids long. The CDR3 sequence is CASSDPSGGPSTDTQYF. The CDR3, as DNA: TGCGCCAGCAGTGACCCCTCGGGTGGGCCTAGCACAGATACGCAGTATTTT.

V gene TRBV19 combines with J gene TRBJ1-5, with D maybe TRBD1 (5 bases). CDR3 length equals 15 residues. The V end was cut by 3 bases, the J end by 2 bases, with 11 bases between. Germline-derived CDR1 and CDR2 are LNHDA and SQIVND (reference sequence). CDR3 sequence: CASSIGPGRNQPQHF. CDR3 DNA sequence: TGTGCCAGTAGTATCGGGCCAGGGCGCAATCAGCCCCAGCATTTT. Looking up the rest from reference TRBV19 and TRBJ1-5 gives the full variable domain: DGGITQSPKYLFRKEGQNVTLSCEQNLNHDAMYWYRQDPGQGLRLIYYSQIVNDFQKGDIAEGYSVSREKKESFPLTVTSAQKNPTAFYLCASSIGPGRNQPQHFGDGTRLSIL.

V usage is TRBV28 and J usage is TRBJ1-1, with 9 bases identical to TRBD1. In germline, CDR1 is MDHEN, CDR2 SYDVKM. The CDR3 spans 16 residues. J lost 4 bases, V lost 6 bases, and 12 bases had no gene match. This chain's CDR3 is CASRSMGTGKLTEAFF. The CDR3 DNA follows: TGTGCCAGCAGATCTATGGGGACAGGGAAACTCACTGAAGCTTTCTTT.

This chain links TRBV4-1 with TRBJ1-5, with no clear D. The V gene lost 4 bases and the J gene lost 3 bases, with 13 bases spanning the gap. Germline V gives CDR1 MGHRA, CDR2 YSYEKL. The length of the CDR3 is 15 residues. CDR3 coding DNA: TGCGCCAGCAGCCCTCTTGGGATGTACAATCAGCCCCAGCATTTT. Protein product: CASSPLGMYNQPQHF.

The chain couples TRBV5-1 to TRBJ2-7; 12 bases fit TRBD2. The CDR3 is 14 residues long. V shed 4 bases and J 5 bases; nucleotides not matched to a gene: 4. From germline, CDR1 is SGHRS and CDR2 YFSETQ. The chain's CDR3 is CASSLTSGRDEQYF. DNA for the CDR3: TGCGCCAGCAGCCTGACTAGCGGGAGAGACGAGCAGTACTTC.

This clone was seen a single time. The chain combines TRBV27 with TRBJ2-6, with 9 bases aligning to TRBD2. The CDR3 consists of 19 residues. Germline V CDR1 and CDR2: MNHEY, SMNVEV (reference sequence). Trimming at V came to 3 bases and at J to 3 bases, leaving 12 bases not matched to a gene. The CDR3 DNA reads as TGTGCCAGCAGTTTCCTCCGGGCTAGCGGGATTATTGGGGCCAACGTCCTGACTTTC. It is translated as CASSFLRASGIIGANVLTF. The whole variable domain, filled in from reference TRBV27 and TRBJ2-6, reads EAQVTQNPRYLITVTGKKLTVTCSQNMNHEYMSWYRQDPGLGLRQIYYSMNVEVTDKGDVPEGYKVSRKEKRNFPLILESPSPNQTSLYFCASSFLRASGIIGANVLTFGAGSRLTVL.

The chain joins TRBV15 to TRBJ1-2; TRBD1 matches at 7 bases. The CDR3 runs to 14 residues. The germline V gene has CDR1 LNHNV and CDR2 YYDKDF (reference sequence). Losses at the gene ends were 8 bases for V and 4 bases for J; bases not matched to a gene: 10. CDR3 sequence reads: CATANDRVGYGYTF. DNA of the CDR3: TGTGCCACCGCTAATGACAGGGTCGGCTATGGCTACACCTTC.

Here the CDR3 DNA reads TGCGCCAGCAGCGTGGGACTTGGGGGTGAAGCTTTCTTT. It specifies CASSVGLGGEAFF. This chain joins TRBV5-1 and TRBJ1-1; perhaps TRBD1 as D (5 bases). The CDR3 extends over 13 amino acids. V lost 4 bases, J lost 7 bases, and 14 bases lay in between. Germline V gives CDR1 SGHRS, CDR2 YFSETQ.

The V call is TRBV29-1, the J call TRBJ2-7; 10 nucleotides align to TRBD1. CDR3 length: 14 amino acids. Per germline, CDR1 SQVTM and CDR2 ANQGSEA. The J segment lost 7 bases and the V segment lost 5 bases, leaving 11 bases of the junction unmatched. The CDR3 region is CSVSAGQGLGEQYF. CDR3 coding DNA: TGCAGCGTTTCGGCGGGACAGGGGTTGGGGGAGCAGTACTTC.

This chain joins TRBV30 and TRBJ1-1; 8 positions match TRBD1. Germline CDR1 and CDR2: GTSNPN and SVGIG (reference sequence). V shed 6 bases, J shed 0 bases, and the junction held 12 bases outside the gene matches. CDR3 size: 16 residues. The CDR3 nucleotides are TGTGCCTGCCCGCGGTCAGGGGGCCCGGTGAACACTGAAGCTTTCTTT. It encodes CACPRSGGPVNTEAFF.

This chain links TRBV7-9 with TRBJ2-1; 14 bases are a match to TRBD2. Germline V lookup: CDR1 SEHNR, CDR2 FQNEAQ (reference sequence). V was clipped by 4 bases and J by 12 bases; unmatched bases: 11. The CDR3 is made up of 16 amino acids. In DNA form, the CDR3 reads TGTGCCAGCAGCTGGCGGGGGACTAGCGGGGGCGAGCTGCAGTTCTTC. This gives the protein CASSWRGTSGGELQFF.